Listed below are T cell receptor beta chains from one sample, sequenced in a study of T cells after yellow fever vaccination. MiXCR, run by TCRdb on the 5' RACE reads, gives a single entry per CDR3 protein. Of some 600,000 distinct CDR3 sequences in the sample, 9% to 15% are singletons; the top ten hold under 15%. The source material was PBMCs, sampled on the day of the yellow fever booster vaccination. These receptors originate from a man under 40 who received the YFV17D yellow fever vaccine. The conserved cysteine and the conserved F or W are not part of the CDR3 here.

CDR3: ASKSPGTSGYEQY; J: TRBJ2-7; V: TRBV6-1; length: 13
CDR3: ASSGLVGEQF; J: TRBJ2-1; V: TRBV18; length: 10
CDR3: SAPVAGANTGELF; J: TRBJ2-2; V: TRBV20-1; length: 13
CDR3: ASSPSLDTQY; J: TRBJ2-3; V: TRBV11-2; length: 10
CDR3: ASSPSALTFEQY; J: TRBJ2-7; V: TRBV5-4; length: 12
CDR3: SVDTGSKGQY; J: TRBJ2-7; V: TRBV29-1; length: 10
CDR3: ATSDGGSATQY; J: TRBJ2-5; V: TRBV24-1; length: 11
CDR3: ASKVHLTGWGETQY; J: TRBJ2-5; V: TRBV6-2/TRBV6-3; length: 14
CDR3: ASRFGPQETQY; J: TRBJ2-5; V: TRBV7-2; length: 11
CDR3: ASSLNRGPHEQY; J: TRBJ2-7; V: TRBV7-2; length: 12
CDR3: ASSFGLAGQNQGTQY; J: TRBJ2-3; V: TRBV5-1; length: 15